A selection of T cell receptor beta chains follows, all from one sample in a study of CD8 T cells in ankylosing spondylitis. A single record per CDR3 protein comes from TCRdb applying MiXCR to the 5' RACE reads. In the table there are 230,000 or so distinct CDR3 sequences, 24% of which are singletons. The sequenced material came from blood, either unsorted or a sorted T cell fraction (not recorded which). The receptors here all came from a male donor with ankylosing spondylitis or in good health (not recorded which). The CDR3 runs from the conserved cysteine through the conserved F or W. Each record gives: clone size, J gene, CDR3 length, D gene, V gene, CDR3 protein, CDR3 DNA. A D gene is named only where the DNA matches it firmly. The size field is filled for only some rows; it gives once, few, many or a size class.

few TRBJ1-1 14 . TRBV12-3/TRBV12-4 CASSKGVLNTEAFF TGTGCCAGCAGTAAGGGAGTACTGAACACTGAAGCTTTCTTT
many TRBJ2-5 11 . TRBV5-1 CASSTWETQYF TGCGCCAGCAGCACTTGGGAGACCCAGTACTTC
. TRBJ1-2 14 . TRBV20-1 CSAREGVGNYGYTF TGCAGTGCTCGGGAGGGGGTGGGCAACTATGGCTACACCTTC
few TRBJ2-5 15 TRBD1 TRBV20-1 CSARGTGELQETQYF TGCAGTGCTAGGGGGACAGGCGAACTCCAAGAGACCCAGTACTTC
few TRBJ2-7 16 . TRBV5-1 CASSLVGAGTAYEQYF TGCGCCAGCAGCTTGGTGGGGGCGGGGACCGCTTACGAGCAGTACTTC
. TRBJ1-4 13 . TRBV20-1 CSARDTRNEKLFF TGCAGTGCTAGAGATACCCGAAATGAAAAACTGTTTTTT
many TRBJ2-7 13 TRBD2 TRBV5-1 CASSYLAGYEQYF TGCGCCAGCAGTTATCTAGCGGGCTACGAGCAGTACTTC
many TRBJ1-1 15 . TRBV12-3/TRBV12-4 CASSFFPPMNTEAFF TGTGCCAGCAGTTTTTTCCCACCCATGAACACTGAAGCTTTCTTT
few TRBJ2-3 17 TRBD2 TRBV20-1 CSASGLAGGPRGDTQYF TGCAGTGCTTCTGGACTAGCGGGGGGGCCAAGAGGGGATACGCAGTATTTT
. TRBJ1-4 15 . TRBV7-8 CASSPGGPSVEKLFF TGTGCCAGCAGCCCAGGCGGACCCTCGGTGGAAAAACTGTTTTTT
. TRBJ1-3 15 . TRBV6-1 CASSRGPSSGNTIYF TGTGCCAGCAGCCGGGGGCCGAGCTCTGGAAACACCATATATTTT
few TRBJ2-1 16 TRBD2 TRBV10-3 CAISEPVTSGVDEQFF TGTGCCATCAGTGAGCCAGTGACTAGCGGGGTAGATGAGCAGTTCTTC
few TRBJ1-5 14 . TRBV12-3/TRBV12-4 CASSFGQINQPQHF TGTGCCAGCAGTTTTGGCCAGATCAATCAGCCCCAGCATTTT
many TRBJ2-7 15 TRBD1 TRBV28 CASTGTYRGLNEQYF TGTGCCAGCACCGGAACGTACAGGGGGCTTAACGAGCAGTACTTC
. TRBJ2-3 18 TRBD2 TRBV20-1 CSVTSDSAGLAVVDTQYF TGCAGTGTTACATCGGACTCCGCGGGACTAGCGGTGGTAGATACGCAGTATTTT
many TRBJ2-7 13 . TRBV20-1 CSARWAPTGEQYF TGCAGTGCTAGGTGGGCACCTACGGGAGAGCAGTACTTC
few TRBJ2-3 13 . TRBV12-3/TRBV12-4 CASQWWGTDTQYF TGTGCCAGTCAGTGGTGGGGCACAGATACGCAGTATTTT
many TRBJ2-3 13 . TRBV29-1 CSVVSSSTDTQYF TGCAGCGTTGTTTCTTCTAGCACAGATACGCAGTATTTT
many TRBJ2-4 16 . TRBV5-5 CASSLGGDLAKNIQYF TGTGCCAGCAGCTTGGGAGGAGACCTAGCCAAAAACATTCAGTACTTC
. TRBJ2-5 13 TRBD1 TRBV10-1 CASSAGTGETQYF TGCGCCAGCAGTGCTGGGACAGGGGAGACCCAGTACTTC
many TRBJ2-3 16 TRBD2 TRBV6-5 CASSYLAGGTTDTQYF TGTGCCAGCAGTTACCTAGCGGGGGGAACCACAGATACGCAGTATTTT
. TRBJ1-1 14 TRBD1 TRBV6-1 CASSPRPGTGFAFF TGTGCCAGCAGTCCCCGTCCCGGGACAGGGTTCGCTTTCTTT
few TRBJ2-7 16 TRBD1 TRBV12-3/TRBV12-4 CASSRYLTGGLGEQYF TGTGCCAGCAGCCGTTATCTGACAGGGGGCCTCGGCGAGCAGTACTTC
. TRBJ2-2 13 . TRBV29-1 CSAWGANTGELFF TGCAGCGCATGGGGCGCGAACACCGGGGAGCTGTTTTTT
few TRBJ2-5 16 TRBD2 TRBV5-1 CASSFLGTSRGETQYF TGCGCCAGCAGCTTCTTGGGGACTAGCAGAGGAGAGACCCAGTACTTC